This T cell receptor (beta chain) originates from a study of Ad26.COV2.S vaccination and SARS-CoV-2 variants. Sequencing used immunoSEQ multiplex PCR; TCRdb keeps in-frame clones, though not all of them. The data hold around 380,000 clones, with about 88% observed a single time. The treatment was: some 20 received Ad26.COV2.S at low or high dose, single or two shots; several received placebo; per-sample allocation not given. Following the first vaccine or placebo injection, samples were taken on day 63. This CDR3 contains 13 residues. Looked up from germline, CDR1 is MNHEY and CDR2 is SVGAGI. The V end was cut by 6 bases, the J end by 1 base, with 9 bases between.

The sequences come from peripheral blood, collected in a trial of Ad26.COV2.S vaccine versus placebo. The clonotype comes from a person aged 18 to 65 who received the Ad26.COV2.S COVID-19 vaccine or a placebo. This chain links TRBV6-5 with TRBJ1-2; no reliable D call. This CDR3 reads CASRHTNNYGYTF. The CDR3 DNA follows: TGTGCCAGCAGGCACACAAATAACTATGGCTACACCTTC.